This TCR beta chain was obtained from a study of blood T cell repertoires in COVID-19. Study summary: All recovered Cohort 3 donors got two negative PCRs, got clearance, or saw symptom resolution. COVID-19 samples, acute and convalescent, were from the United States, Italy and Spain.

In the case of this clone: This sample also contains other DNA sequences that code for the same CDR3.

The data were produced by immunoSEQ multiplex PCR, yet TCRdb's version contains in-frame clones alone and is incomplete. This table has under 300,000 clones, 70% to 90% appearing once. Losses at the gene ends were 5 bases for V and 3 bases for J; bases not matched to a gene: 5. The CDR3 spans 14 residues. CDR1 and CDR2 from the germline V gene are MDHEN and SYDVKM. The V and J genes are TRBV28 and TRBJ2-7, with 9 bases aligning to TRBD1. This sequence was found in a woman aged 60-75 years in a cohort exposed to, infected with or recovered from COVID-19 (not recorded which). The sequenced sample was PBMCs or T cells enriched from blood (not recorded which). The CDR3 bases are TGTGCCAGCAGTCTCACAGGGGGCGACTACGAGCAGTACTTC. This sequence encodes CASSLTGGDYEQYF.